A selection of T cell receptor beta chains follows, all from one sample in a study of OX40 agonist ivuxolimab in advanced cancers. The repertoire was sequenced with immunoSEQ multiplex PCR; TCRdb's copy has only in-frame clones and lacks some. The sample gives 50,000 to 85,000 clones, roughly 80% of which show up once; 2% to 2.5% is in the top ten. Specimen: CD4+ or CD8+ T cells sorted from blood, collected in a trial of the OX40 agonist ivuxolimab. These receptors came from an adult with an advanced solid tumor such as melanoma, head and neck, liver or kidney cancer. Each CDR3 is given with its conserved first and last residue. Fields, in order: D gene, clone size, J gene, V gene, CDR3 DNA, CDR3 protein. The D gene is left open where the match is weak. A clone size is listed for some rows: how often the clone was seen (once, few, many), or a class if it is expanded.

d_gene: .; abundance: .; j_gene: TRBJ1-1; v_gene: TRBV30; CDR3nt: TGTGCCTGGAGAGTATGGGGTGCGCAGTCTAACACTGAAGCTTTCTTT; CDR3aa: CAWRVWGAQSNTEAFF
d_gene: TRBD2; abundance: once; j_gene: TRBJ2-1; v_gene: TRBV4-1; CDR3nt: TGCGCCAGCAGCCAATACCTAGCGGGAACCAATGAGCAGTTCTTC; CDR3aa: CASSQYLAGTNEQFF
d_gene: TRBD1; abundance: .; j_gene: TRBJ2-5; v_gene: TRBV7-4; CDR3nt: TGTGCCAGCAGCCCAGAGGGACAGGGTAACCAAGAGACCCAGTACTTC; CDR3aa: CASSPEGQGNQETQYF
d_gene: TRBD2; abundance: .; j_gene: TRBJ2-1; v_gene: TRBV7-2; CDR3nt: TGTGCCAGCAGCTTAATAGGACTAGCGGGTGAGCAGTTCTTC; CDR3aa: CASSLIGLAGEQFF
d_gene: TRBD1; abundance: once; j_gene: TRBJ1-5; v_gene: TRBV5-6; CDR3nt: TGTGCCAGCAGCGGGTGGGGACAGGGGGTTCAGCCCCAGCATTTT; CDR3aa: CASSGWGQGVQPQHF
d_gene: .; abundance: .; j_gene: TRBJ1-4; v_gene: TRBV11-3; CDR3nt: TGTGCCAGCAGCAGACGACAGAGTAGGGAAAAACTGTTTTTT; CDR3aa: CASSRRQSREKLFF
d_gene: .; abundance: .; j_gene: TRBJ2-1; v_gene: TRBV4-2; CDR3nt: TGTGCCAGCAGCCGAGAACCGGGCTACAATGAGCAGTTCTTC; CDR3aa: CASSREPGYNEQFF
d_gene: TRBD1; abundance: once; j_gene: TRBJ2-5; v_gene: TRBV7-8; CDR3nt: TGTGCCAGCAGCTTTCAGGGGGCCCAAGAGACCCAGTACTTC; CDR3aa: CASSFQGAQETQYF
d_gene: .; abundance: medium-sized; j_gene: TRBJ2-7; v_gene: TRBV11-2; CDR3nt: TGTGCCAGCAGCTTAGTAATTCGGCCCTACGAGCAGTACTTC; CDR3aa: CASSLVIRPYEQYF
d_gene: TRBD2; abundance: .; j_gene: TRBJ2-7; v_gene: TRBV19; CDR3nt: TGTGCCAGTAGTAAGTCTAGCGGGAGGGCCGTCGACGAGCAGTACTTC; CDR3aa: CASSKSSGRAVDEQYF
d_gene: .; abundance: .; j_gene: TRBJ2-1; v_gene: TRBV5-4; CDR3nt: TGTGCCAGCAGCGTAGAATCCAGGGAAAGCAATGAGCAGTTCTTC; CDR3aa: CASSVESRESNEQFF
d_gene: TRBD1; abundance: .; j_gene: TRBJ1-2; v_gene: TRBV5-1; CDR3nt: TGCGCCAGCAGCTTTGTGGGGGGACAGGGGATTAACTATGGCTACACCTTC; CDR3aa: CASSFVGGQGINYGYTF
d_gene: TRBD2; abundance: .; j_gene: TRBJ2-1; v_gene: TRBV18; CDR3nt: TGTGCCAGCTCACCATCTAGCGGGAGATCTGGTGAGCAGTTCTTC; CDR3aa: CASSPSSGRSGEQFF
d_gene: TRBD2; abundance: few; j_gene: TRBJ2-1; v_gene: TRBV13; CDR3nt: TGTGCCAGCAGCTTTCGGCTAGCGGAAAATGAGCAGTTCTTC; CDR3aa: CASSFRLAENEQFF
d_gene: TRBD2; abundance: .; j_gene: TRBJ2-1; v_gene: TRBV27; CDR3nt: TGTGCCAGCAGTCCCCAGGGTTCGGGGAGGGCCTACAATGAGCAGTTCTTC; CDR3aa: CASSPQGSGRAYNEQFF
d_gene: .; abundance: .; j_gene: TRBJ1-4; v_gene: TRBV5-5; CDR3nt: TGTGCCAGCAGCTTATTTTTTGATCAAACTAATGAAAAACTGTTTTTT; CDR3aa: CASSLFFDQTNEKLFF
d_gene: TRBD1; abundance: .; j_gene: TRBJ2-5; v_gene: TRBV7-2; CDR3nt: TGTGCCAGCAGCTACGACAGGGGGCAACAAGAGACCCAGTACTTC; CDR3aa: CASSYDRGQQETQYF